These 27 T cell receptor beta chains came from one sample sequenced in a study of Ad26.COV2.S vaccination and SARS-CoV-2 variants (dated by TCRdb to the early 2020s). What the treatment or condition label conveys for this sample: 15 to 20 received Ad26.COV2.S at low or high dose, single or two shots; five or six received placebo; per-sample allocation not given. For vaccine and placebo recipients, repertoires were sequenced using samples collected on day 63 after the first injection. The library was obtained by the immunoSEQ multiplex PCR assay. The clones in this table, taken by TCRdb from immuneACCESS, are in-frame only. Not every clone is retained; where verified, under half of the shortfall comes from an unresolved V gene, and the cause of the rest is unknown. For this sample there are about half a million clones; around 89% appear just once. The top ten clones comprise 1.5% to 2% of the sample.

The sample was peripheral blood, taken in a trial of Ad26.COV2.S vaccine versus placebo. These receptor sequences come from a person between 18 and 65 years old who received the Ad26.COV2.S COVID-19 vaccine or a placebo.

The rearrangement joins TRBV3-1 (or the pseudogene TRBV3-2) to TRBJ2-2; 8 nucleotides line up with TRBD1. In germline, CDR1 is LGHDT, CDR2 YNNKEL (reference sequence). There are 14 residues in the CDR3. Germline trimming cut 6 bases from V and 5 bases from J; bases unmatched to any gene: 5. The CDR3 DNA is TGTGCCAGCAGGTGGACAGGGAGTACCGGGGAGCTGTTTTTT. It encodes CASRWTGSTGELFF.

As regards this clone: A read error may account for a junction end that differs from germline. J is TRBJ1-4 and V is TRBV5-3; D is ambiguous. TRBV5-3 is annotated as an ORF whose role is uncertain. The CDR3 sequence is 11 residues long. The DNA for the CDR3 is TGTGCCAGAAGCCCGGGCGGAACAACCGTTTTT. Translating it yields CARSPGGTTVF.

Turning to this clone: This sample also contains other DNA sequences that code for the same CDR3. The gene calls are TRBV27 and TRBJ2-1, with TRBD2 matching 8 bases. After removal of 1 base from V and 3 bases from J, the junction contained 2 bases not matched to a gene. This CDR3 region has 15 residues. Germline assignment: CDR1 MNHEY and CDR2 SMNVEV (reference sequence). CDR3: CASSLLAGGYNEQFF. As DNA, the CDR3 is TGTGCCAGCAGTTTATTGGCGGGGGGCTACAATGAGCAGTTCTTC.

The chain couples TRBV28 to TRBJ1-6, with TRBD1 matching over 9 bases. This CDR3 spans 15 amino acids. After removal of 4 bases from V and 9 bases from J, the junction contained 7 bases not matched to a gene. Germline V gene sequence: CDR1 MDHEN, CDR2 SYDVKM. CDR3 coding DNA: TGTGCCAGCAGTTCAACCGGGACAGGGTTTTCACCCCTCCACTTT. Its protein is CASSSTGTGFSPLHF.

The rearrangement uses TRBV27 and TRBJ2-7, with D tentatively TRBD1 (5 bases). V was shortened by 1 base and J by 3 bases, with 13 bases between the two germline ends. The CDR3 runs to 15 residues. Germline CDR1 MNHEY, CDR2 SMNVEV (reference sequence). The DNA for the CDR3 is TGTGCCAGCAGTTTATTAGGCCAGGGTAACTACGAGCAGTACTTC. Translated, it gives CASSLLGQGNYEQYF.

CDR3 DNA sequence: TGTGCCAGCGCCATACGGACTAGCGGGGGCCAGATAGCCAAAAACATTCAGTACTTC. Translation: CASAIRTSGGQIAKNIQYF. V is TRBV27 and J is TRBJ2-4, with TRBD2 matching over 13 bases. The V segment lost 8 bases and the J segment 0 bases; nucleotides outside the gene matches: 13. CDR3 size: 19 residues. CDR1 MNHEY and CDR2 SMNVEV come from the germline V gene (reference sequence).

This chain links TRBV19 with TRBJ2-7; 10 bases match TRBD1. V lost 5 bases and J lost 3; bases outside the gene matches: 10. The CDR3 covers 16 residues. Germline lookup yields CDR1 LNHDA and CDR2 SQIVND (reference sequence). Written as DNA, the CDR3 is TGTGCCAGTAGTGTCACCGCCGGGACAGGGGACTACGAGCAGTACTTC. It is translated as CASSVTAGTGDYEQYF.

This clone was counted between two and nine times. This sequence joins TRBV5-1 and TRBJ2-7, with no clear D. The V end lost 0 bases, the J end lost 0 bases, and 7 bases lay between the germline ends. The CDR3 spans 14 residues. Germline V gives CDR1 SGHRS, CDR2 YFSETQ. The CDR3 here is CASSLETRSYEQYF. The CDR3 DNA sequence: TGCGCCAGCAGCTTGGAGACACGCTCCTACGAGCAGTACTTC. The full variable domain, in which reference TRBV5-1 and TRBJ2-7 provide the parts outside the CDR3, is KAGVTQTPRYLIKTRGQQVTLSCSPISGHRSVSWYQQTPGQGLQFLFEYFSETQRNKGNFPGRFSGRQFSNSRSEMNVSTLELGDSALYLCASSLETRSYEQYFGPGTRLTVT.

The chain combines TRBV4-1 with TRBJ1-6, with a tentative D call TRBD1 (5 bases). The ends were cut back, 1 base at V and 7 bases at J, with 8 bases in the middle. This CDR3 is 14 amino acids long. Germline loops: CDR1 MGHRA, CDR2 YSYEKL. The CDR3 sequence: CASSQAGLNSPLHF. The CDR3 nucleotides read TGCGCCAGCAGCCAAGCAGGGCTGAATTCACCCCTCCACTTT.

This clone was recorded only once. The chain links TRBV4-1 to TRBJ2-3; possibly TRBD2 for D (5 bases). CDR3 length: 14 amino acids. The germline V and J ends were trimmed by 4 bases and 1 base, with 9 bases remaining between them. Germline assignment: CDR1 MGHRA and CDR2 YSYEKL. In DNA form, the CDR3 reads TGCGCCAGCAGCCGCACGCGGGGCACAGATACGCAGTATTTT. This sequence encodes CASSRTRGTDTQYF.

This chain uses TRBV29-1 with TRBJ1-2; unclear D gene. Trimming stripped 8 bases from V and 1 base from J, with 8 bases between. CDR3 length: 11 residues. CDR1 SQVTM and CDR2 ANQGSEA come from the germline V gene. The CDR3 protein is CSTAINYGYTF. CDR3 sequence (DNA): TGCAGCACGGCCATTAACTATGGCTACACCTTC.

This clone was recorded once. CDR3 DNA: TGTGCCACCAGCAGAAGAACGACTAGCGGAGAGACCCAGTACTTC. Amino acid sequence: CATSRRTTSGETQYF. The genes are TRBV15 and TRBJ2-5; TRBD2 matches at 9 bases. Germline V gene lookup returns CDR1 LNHNV and CDR2 YYDKDF (reference sequence). J gave up 4 bases and V 2 bases, and 5 bases lay outside the gene matches. The CDR3 spans 15 residues.

V and J are TRBV29-1 and TRBJ1-2; TRBD1 might be the D (6 bases). Trimming took off 3 bases at V and 0 bases at J, with 20 bases between the two ends. Germline assignment: CDR1 SQVTM and CDR2 ANQGSEA. This CDR3 contains 17 residues. CDR3 in DNA: TGCAGCGTTGATGTAGGGGGAGGAAGGCTAGCTAACTATGGCTACACCTTC. It specifies CSVDVGGGRLANYGYTF. Based on the CDR3 plus reference TRBV29-1 and TRBJ1-2, the full variable domain is SAVISQKPSRDICQRGTSLTIQCQVDSQVTMMFWYRQQPGQSLTLIATANQGSEATYESGFVIDKFPISRPNLTFSTLTVSNMSPEDSSIYLCSVDVGGGRLANYGYTFGSGTRLTVV.

The rearrangement joins TRBV15 to TRBJ2-7, with D possibly matching TRBD2 (6 bases). In germline, CDR1 is LNHNV, CDR2 YYDKDF (reference sequence). V lost 3 bases, J lost 2 bases, and 29 bases lay in between. The CDR3 runs 20 residues. The CDR3 loop reads CATSRGLSSRGYRGPYEQYF. The CDR3 region has the DNA TGTGCCACCAGCAGGGGACTTTCCTCGAGAGGCTACCGAGGACCCTACGAGCAGTACTTC.

The count of this clone is one. The chain is built from TRBV15 and TRBJ2-5; D unresolved. The V gene lost 0 bases and the J gene lost 6 bases, with 11 bases spanning the gap. Per germline, CDR1 LNHNV and CDR2 YYDKDF (reference sequence). The CDR3 contains 14 residues. The CDR3: CATSRDSGGQTQYF. In DNA, the CDR3 is TGTGCCACCAGCAGAGATTCGGGTGGACAGACCCAGTACTTC.

This clone has just one count. The chain joins TRBV9 to TRBJ2-2, with D maybe TRBD1 (5 bases). The length of the CDR3 is 18 residues. Trimming stripped 0 bases from V and 3 bases from J, with 18 bases between. Germline values: CDR1 SGDLS, CDR2 YYNGEE. This CDR3 reads CASSVAAQGATDTGELFF. CDR3 nucleotides: TGTGCCAGCAGCGTAGCCGCGCAAGGGGCGACGGACACCGGGGAGCTGTTTTTT.

The chain links TRBV7-8 to TRBJ1-4, with 7 bases aligning to TRBD1. Per the germline V gene, CDR1 is SGHVS and CDR2 is FQNEAQ. There are 13 residues in the CDR3. V trimming: 4 bases; J trimming: 10 bases; junction bases outside the gene matches: 6. The CDR3 sequence: CASSSQGGGKLFF. CDR3 nucleotide sequence: TGTGCCAGCAGCTCCCAGGGGGGGGGAAAACTGTTTTTT.

The chain combines TRBV9 with TRBJ1-5; D is possibly TRBD1 (6 bases). Germline V gene sequence: CDR1 SGDLS, CDR2 YYNGEE. This CDR3 is 14 amino acids long. Between the trimmed V and J ends, which lost 0 bases and 9 bases, there was a span of 13 bases. CDR3 sequence reads: CASSVGDTTPPQHF. In DNA form, the CDR3 reads TGTGCCAGCAGCGTAGGGGACACCACCCCGCCCCAGCATTTT.

The chain couples TRBV6-5 to TRBJ2-2; 10 bases are a match to TRBD1. CDR3 length: 16 amino acids. Trimming at V came to 4 bases and at J to 4 bases, leaving 6 bases not matched to a gene. Per germline, CDR1 MNHEY and CDR2 SVGAGI. In DNA, the CDR3 is TGTGCCAGCAGTTTCGACAGGGGGCGAATCACCGGGGAGCTGTTTTTT. It is translated as CASSFDRGRITGELFF.

The rearrangement joins TRBV7-6 to TRBJ2-1; D not certain. Trimming left V 2 bases short and J 9 bases short, with 14 bases between. Germline V gene sequence: CDR1 SGHVS, CDR2 FNYEAQ. The CDR3 spans 14 residues. DNA for the CDR3: TGTGCCAGCAGCTTATCCGGGTCTTTCCTTGAGCAGTTCTTC. This codes for CASSLSGSFLEQFF.

The chain joins TRBV6-5 to TRBJ1-2; D is uncertain. Germline CDR1 MNHEY, CDR2 SVGAGI. This CDR3 region has 13 residues. Trimming removed 8 bases from V and 5 bases from J, with 15 bases in between. The CDR3 loop is CASSQAVWYGYTF. The CDR3 nucleotides are TGTGCCAGCTCCCAGGCGGTATGGTATGGCTACACCTTC.

V is TRBV4-1 and J is TRBJ2-1; D is unresolved. Germline CDR1 and CDR2: MGHRA and YSYEKL. Trimming pared 4 bases from V and 6 bases from J, leaving 13 bases between. CDR3 length: 14 residues. CDR3 protein: CASSLALTSNEQFF. The CDR3 nucleotides read TGCGCCAGCAGCCTAGCCCTCACGTCCAATGAGCAGTTCTTC.

This chain uses TRBV11-3 with TRBJ2-2; D ambiguous. Trimming took 5 bases from V and 0 from J, leaving 13 bases between them. This CDR3 has 16 residues. CDR1 and CDR2 from the germline V gene are SGHNT and YENEEA. CDR3 amino acids: CASSPSERTNTGELFF. In DNA, the CDR3 is TGTGCCAGCAGCCCCTCAGAGCGAACGAACACCGGGGAGCTGTTTTTT.

The chain recombines TRBV28 with TRBJ1-1; maybe TRBD1 (5 bases). This CDR3 has 13 residues. V was trimmed by 7 bases and J by 2 bases, leaving 11 bases between them. Germline V gives CDR1 MDHEN, CDR2 SYDVKM. This CDR3 reads CASKRQPNTEAFF. The CDR3 region has the DNA TGTGCCAGCAAGCGACAGCCTAACACTGAAGCTTTCTTT.

The chain couples TRBV28 to TRBJ1-2; tentative D call: TRBD1 (6 bases). The germline V gene has CDR1 MDHEN and CDR2 SYDVKM. The CDR3 has 11 amino acids. The germline V and J ends were trimmed by 6 bases and 6 bases, with 8 bases remaining between them. The CDR3 bases are TGTGCCAGCAGATACAGGGATGGCTACACCTTC. This codes for CASRYRDGYTF.

The chain uses TRBV4-2 and TRBJ1-2, with no clear D. The germline V and J ends were trimmed by 0 bases and 6 bases, with 8 bases remaining between them. This CDR3 region has 13 residues. CDR1 is LGHNA and CDR2 is YNFKEQ in the germline V gene. Here the CDR3 reads CASSQDAGDGYTF. CDR3 nucleotide sequence: TGTGCCAGCAGCCAAGACGCCGGAGATGGCTACACCTTC.

The chain combines TRBV28 with TRBJ1-6; 9 bases agree with TRBD1. This CDR3 is built from 16 residues. The V gene end was trimmed by 5 bases and the J gene end by 8 bases; junction bases not matched to a gene: 10. Germline values: CDR1 MDHEN, CDR2 SYDVKM. CDR3 loop: CASSLGLGTGYSPLHF. CDR3 sequence (DNA): TGTGCCAGCAGTCTCGGGCTTGGGACAGGGTATTCACCCCTCCACTTT.